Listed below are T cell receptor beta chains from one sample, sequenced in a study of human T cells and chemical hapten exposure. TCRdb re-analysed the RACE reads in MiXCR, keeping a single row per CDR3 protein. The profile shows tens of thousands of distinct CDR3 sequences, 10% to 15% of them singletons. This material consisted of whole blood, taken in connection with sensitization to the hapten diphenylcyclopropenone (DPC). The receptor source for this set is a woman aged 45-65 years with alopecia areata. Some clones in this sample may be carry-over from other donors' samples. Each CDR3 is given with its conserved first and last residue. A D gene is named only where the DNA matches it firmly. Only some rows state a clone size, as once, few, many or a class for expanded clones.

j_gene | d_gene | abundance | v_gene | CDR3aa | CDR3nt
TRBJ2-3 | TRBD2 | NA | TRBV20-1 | CSASLGTSGSISTDTQYF | TGCAGTGCTAGTCTCGGGACTAGCGGGAGTATTAGCACAGATACGCAGTATTTT
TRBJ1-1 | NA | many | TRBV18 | CASSPGRNTEAFF | TGTGCCAGCTCACCGGGCCGGAACACTGAAGCTTTCTTT
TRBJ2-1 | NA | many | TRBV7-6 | CASSQLFGVFSEQFF | TGTGCCAGCAGCCAACTTTTTGGGGTTTTCAGTGAGCAGTTCTTC
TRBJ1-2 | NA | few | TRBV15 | CATSLGGSGTLYGYTF | TGTGCCACCTCCCTCGGGGGAAGCGGGACTCTCTATGGCTACACCTTC
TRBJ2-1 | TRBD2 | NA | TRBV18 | CASSRTSGSPERNEQFF | TGTGCCAGCTCAAGGACTAGCGGGAGCCCTGAACGCAATGAGCAGTTCTTC
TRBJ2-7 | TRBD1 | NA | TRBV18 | CASSQGQSGTYEQYF | TGTGCCAGCTCGCAGGGACAGTCGGGTACCTACGAGCAGTACTTC
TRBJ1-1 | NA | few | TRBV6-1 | CASSARTETTEAFF | TGTGCCAGCAGTGCAAGGACGGAGACAACTGAAGCTTTCTTT
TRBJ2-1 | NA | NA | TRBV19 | CASSSDWRGGRPFADEQFF | TGTGCCAGTAGCTCGGACTGGCGCGGCGGGCGCCCTTTCGCTGATGAGCAGTTCTTC
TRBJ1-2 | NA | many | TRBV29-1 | CSVYTGLDGYTF | TGCAGCGTCTACACAGGGTTGGATGGCTACACCTTC
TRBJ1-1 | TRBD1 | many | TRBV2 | CASSGRDRVNGEAFF | TGTGCCAGCAGCGGGAGGGACAGGGTGAACGGTGAAGCTTTCTTT
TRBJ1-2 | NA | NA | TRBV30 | CAWSSGSGYTF | TGTGCCTGGAGTAGCGGGAGTGGCTACACCTTC
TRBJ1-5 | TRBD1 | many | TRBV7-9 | CASSSGQYQPQHF | TGTGCCAGCAGCTCGGGACAGTATCAGCCCCAGCATTTT
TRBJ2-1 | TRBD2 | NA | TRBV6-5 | CASSKGTSGINEQFF | TGTGCCAGCAGTAAAGGGACTAGCGGGATCAATGAGCAGTTCTTC
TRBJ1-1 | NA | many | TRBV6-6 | CASSYSGGLGFRNEAFF | TGTGCCAGCAGTTACTCTGGTGGTTTGGGGTTCCGGAATGAAGCTTTCTTT
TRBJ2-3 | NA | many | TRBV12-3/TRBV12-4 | CASSLADTQYF | TGTGCCAGCAGCTTAGCAGATACGCAGTATTTT
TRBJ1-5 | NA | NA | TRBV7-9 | CASSFGGDRNQPQHF | TGTGCCAGCAGCTTTGGTGGGGATAGGAATCAGCCCCAGCATTTT
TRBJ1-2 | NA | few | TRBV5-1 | CASRRSEGTYGYTF | TGCGCCAGCAGAAGGTCGGAGGGGACCTATGGCTACACCTTC
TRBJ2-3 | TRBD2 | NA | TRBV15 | CATSRAGGADTQYF | TGTGCCACCAGCAGAGCGGGAGGTGCAGATACGCAGTATTTT
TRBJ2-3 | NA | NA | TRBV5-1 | CASSRGPGSTDTQYF | TGCGCCAGCAGCCGCGGGCCGGGGAGCACAGATACGCAGTATTTT
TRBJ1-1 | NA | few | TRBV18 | CASSPQVDTEAFF | TGTGCCAGCTCACCACAGGTGGACACTGAAGCTTTCTTT
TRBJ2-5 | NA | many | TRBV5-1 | CASSLSGIDQETQYF | TGCGCCAGCAGCTTGTCCGGGATTGATCAAGAGACCCAGTACTTC
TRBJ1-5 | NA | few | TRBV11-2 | CASSTVPDQPQHF | TGTGCCAGCAGCACCGTCCCGGATCAGCCCCAGCATTTT
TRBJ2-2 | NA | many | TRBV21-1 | CASSKAGDRGNTGELFF | TGTGCCAGCAGCAAAGCGGGGGACAGGGGGAACACCGGGGAGCTGTTTTTT
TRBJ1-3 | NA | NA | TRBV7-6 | CASSLPGNTIYF | TGTGCCAGCAGCTTACCGGGAAACACCATATATTTT
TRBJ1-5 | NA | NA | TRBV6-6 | CASTTGTGFSNQPQHF | TGTGCCAGCACCACCGGCACAGGGTTCAGCAATCAGCCCCAGCATTTT
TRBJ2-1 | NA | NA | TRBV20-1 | CSASGGNEQFF | TGCAGTGCTAGCGGGGGCAATGAGCAGTTCTTC